These 29 T cell receptor beta chains originate from one sample sequenced in a study of cytomegalovirus exposure and HLA in healthy donors. Primers for the PCR totalled 60 Vbeta and 13 Jbeta. Some clones are missing from TCRdb's copy, which holds only in-frame ones; the method was immunoSEQ multiplex PCR. The sample carries fewer than 120,000 clones, about three quarters recorded once. The sample consisted of PBMCs. All receptors come from a woman aged 55-69 years in good health and CMV-seropositive.

The rearrangement joins TRBV28 to TRBJ1-3; TRBD1 matches at 8 bases. The germline V gene encodes CDR1 MDHEN and CDR2 SYDVKM. V was clipped by 7 bases and J by 6 bases; unmatched bases: 8. This CDR3 is 14 amino acids long. CDR3 sequence: CASIGQGNANTIYF. The CDR3 region has the DNA TGTGCCAGCATTGGACAGGGTAATGCAAACACCATATATTTT. The variable domain in full, with the rest retrieved from reference TRBV28 and TRBJ1-3, is DVKVTQSSRYLVKRTGEKVFLECVQDMDHENMFWYRQDPGLGLRLIYFSYDVKMKEKGDIPEGYSVSREKKERFSLILESASTNQTSMYLCASIGQGNANTIYFGEGSWLTVV.

This sequence joins TRBV10-1 and TRBJ2-3, with 7 bases fitting TRBD1. The CDR3 loop spans 17 amino acids. V was pared by 6 bases and J by 4 bases, with 16 bases of the junction left unmatched. Per germline, CDR1 WNHNN and CDR2 SYGVQD (reference sequence). The CDR3 region has the DNA TGCGCCAGCAGCGCCTATACCGGGACAGCGGTCCCAGATACGCAGTATTTT. This translates into CASSAYTGTAVPDTQYF.

This clone turned up a few times. The chain links TRBV7-3 to TRBJ2-1; TRBD2 matches at 13 bases. V trimming: 1 base; J trimming: 4 bases; junction bases outside the gene matches: 7. This CDR3 spans 18 amino acids. The germline V gene has CDR1 SGHTA and CDR2 FQGTGA. CDR3 nucleotides: TGTGCCAGCAGCTTAAGGGCCAGGGGACTAGCGGGATACAATGAGCAGTTCTTC. Amino acid sequence: CASSLRARGLAGYNEQFF. Full variable domain (remainder filled in from reference TRBV7-3 and TRBJ2-1): GAGVSQTPSNKVTEKGKYVELRCDPISGHTALYWYRQSLGQGPEFLIYFQGTGAADDSGLPNDRFFAVRPEGSVSTLKIQRTERGDSAVYLCASSLRARGLAGYNEQFFGPGTRLTVL.

The J gene is TRBJ1-3, the V gene TRBV6-6; D is uncertain. This CDR3 comprises 14 residues. Trimming left V 5 bases short and J 4 bases short, with 12 bases between. The V gene's germline CDR1 is MNHNY and CDR2 SVGAGI (reference sequence). In nucleotides, the CDR3 is TGTGCCAGCAGTACCTCATTCGGGGGAAACACCATATATTTT. It encodes CASSTSFGGNTIYF.

This clone has just a few counts. This rearrangement joins TRBV7-6 to TRBJ1-4, with TRBD1 matching over 8 bases. CDR1 is SGHVS, CDR2 FNYEAQ, per germline. This CDR3 has 15 amino acids. J lost 4 bases, V lost 5 bases, and 6 bases had no gene match. The CDR3 bases are TGTGCCAGCAGCGCCACAGGGGGTCTTAATGAAAAACTGTTTTTT. Residues: CASSATGGLNEKLFF.

The chain recombines TRBV14 with TRBJ2-5, with D possibly being TRBD1 (6 bases). The germline gives CDR1 SGHDN, CDR2 FVKESK. This CDR3 region has 17 residues. The V gene lost 1 base and the J gene lost 5 bases, with 20 bases spanning the gap. The chain's CDR3 is CASSQGRIRGLGETQYF. The CDR3 DNA sequence: TGTGCCAGCAGCCAAGGACGAATCAGGGGCCTGGGGGAGACCCAGTACTTC.

This chain uses TRBV9 with TRBJ1-2, with 9 positions matching TRBD1. Per germline, CDR1 SGDLS and CDR2 YYNGEE. Germline trimming cut 1 base from V and 5 bases from J; bases unmatched to any gene: 6. This CDR3 is 15 amino acids long. The CDR3 is CASSVQQGAYYGYTF. The DNA of the CDR3 is TGTGCCAGCAGCGTACAACAGGGGGCTTATTATGGCTACACCTTC.

V gene TRBV5-1 combines with J gene TRBJ2-3; D is unclear. Per germline, CDR1 SGHRS and CDR2 YFSETQ. V was cut by 5 bases and J by 2 bases, with 9 bases left in between. The CDR3 length is 13 residues. As DNA, the CDR3 is TGCGCCAGCAGTCAAAGCCCCACAGATACGCAGTATTTT. Protein: CASSQSPTDTQYF.

The chain carries TRBV5-4 and TRBJ2-1; possibly TRBD2 for D (7 bases). The CDR3 spans 15 residues. V was pared by 9 bases and J by 4 bases, with 20 bases between. CDR1 and CDR2 (germline): SGHNT, YYREEE (reference sequence). The CDR3 nucleotides read TGTGCCACTAAGGGGGGGGCGGGAGTATACAATGAGCAGTTCTTC. Translated, it gives CATKGGAGVYNEQFF.

The chain is built from TRBV28 and TRBJ2-2; D remains unclear. This CDR3 is 12 amino acids long. The germline V gene encodes CDR1 MDHEN and CDR2 SYDVKM. The V and J ends lost 8 bases and 1 base respectively, with 5 bases between them. CDR3 DNA sequence: TGTGCCAGCCACATGAACACCGGGGAGCTGTTTTTT. This translates into CASHMNTGELFF.

This chain joins TRBV14 and TRBJ2-7, with D possibly TRBD1 on 5 matching bases. Per the germline V gene, CDR1 is SGHDN and CDR2 is FVKESK. This CDR3 has 14 amino acids. Deletions cut 3 bases from V and 1 base from J, with 10 bases between. For the CDR3, the DNA is TGTGCCAGCAGCCAGACGACAGTATCCTACGAGCAGTACTTC. It is translated as CASSQTTVSYEQYF.

The rearrangement links TRBV6-5 to TRBJ1-4; weak D call: TRBD1 (5 bases). V dropped 6 bases and J dropped 7 bases, with 18 bases sitting between them. This CDR3 comprises 15 residues. The germline CDR1 and CDR2 sequences are MNHEY and SVGAGI. CDR3 bases: TGTGCCAGCAGCGCGGGGACCGAAGGTCCTGAAAAACTGTTTTTT. It encodes CASSAGTEGPEKLFF.

The chain couples TRBV10-3 to TRBJ2-5; 11 bases are a match to TRBD2. Near its end, the DNA agrees better with TRBJ2-7, so the J call may be wrong. CDR1 and CDR2 from the germline V gene are ENHRY and SYGVKD. This CDR3 contains 17 residues. CDR3 in amino acids: CAISPGTSGIPSYEQYF. The CDR3 coding sequence is TGTGCCATCAGCCCTGGGACTAGCGGAATACCCTCCTACGAGCAGTACTTC.

The chain recombines TRBV29-1 with TRBJ2-2, with D possibly being TRBD1 (6 bases). V was trimmed by 7 bases and J by 6 bases, leaving 15 bases between them. Germline CDR1 is SQVTM and CDR2 is ANQGSEA. There are 13 residues in the CDR3. The CDR3 loop reads CSGRDTAAGELFF. The DNA for the CDR3 is TGCAGCGGTCGGGACACCGCTGCCGGGGAGCTGTTTTTT.

The rearrangement links TRBV7-2 to TRBJ2-7; D unresolved. The CDR3 consists of 15 residues. Germline V gene data show CDR1 as SGHTA and CDR2 as FQGNSA. Trimming took 0 bases from V and 3 from J, leaving 12 bases between them. The CDR3 DNA sequence: TGTGCCAGCAGCTTAGCGGCAGAATCAAGCTACGAGCAGTACTTC. It codes for CASSLAAESSYEQYF.

The table lists this clone with a few counts. J is TRBJ2-7 and V is TRBV29-1; tentatively, D is TRBD1 (6 bases). Germline V gene sequence: CDR1 SQVTM, CDR2 ANQGSEA. The CDR3 consists of 12 residues. The V end lost 5 bases, the J end lost 3 bases, and 11 bases lay between the germline ends. CDR3 coding DNA: TGCAGCGTTAATGGACAGAACTACGAGCAGTACTTC. It translates to CSVNGQNYEQYF.

This chain uses TRBV2 with TRBJ1-2, with D tentatively TRBD1 (5 bases). Germline assignment: CDR1 SNHLY and CDR2 FYNNEI. The V end lost 2 bases, the J end lost 4 bases, and 14 bases lay between the germline ends. This CDR3 spans 15 amino acids. CDR3 sequence (DNA): TGTGCCAGCAGTGAACGGCCCTCAGGGTCCTATGGCTACACCTTC. It specifies CASSERPSGSYGYTF.

This chain links TRBV4-1 with TRBJ1-2; D might be TRBD1 (5 bases). Trimming pared 2 bases from V and 3 bases from J, leaving 16 bases between. Germline CDR1 reads MGHRA; CDR2 reads YSYEKL. This CDR3 is built from 16 residues. The CDR3 reads CASSQFGVGGDYGYTF. As DNA, the CDR3 is TGCGCCAGCAGCCAATTCGGAGTCGGAGGGGACTATGGCTACACCTTC.

The chain has TRBV2 and TRBJ2-3, with 7 nucleotides matching TRBD2. With V trimmed by 4 bases and J by 3 bases, 7 bases remained unmatched. The CDR3 is 15 residues long. Looked up from germline, CDR1 is SNHLY and CDR2 is FYNNEI. This CDR3 is CASSVFLADTDTQYF. CDR3 in DNA: TGTGCCAGCAGTGTCTTTCTAGCGGATACAGATACGCAGTATTTT.

This chain joins TRBV2 and TRBJ2-5; no clear D. There are 10 residues in the CDR3. V was trimmed by 4 bases and J by 11 bases, leaving 8 bases between them. Per the germline V gene, CDR1 is SNHLY and CDR2 is FYNNEI. CDR3 amino acids: CASSGASQYF. CDR3 nucleotide sequence: TGTGCCAGCAGTGGGGCTTCTCAGTACTTC. The full variable domain, rest sourced from reference TRBV2 and TRBJ2-5, is EPEVTQTPSHQVTQMGQEVILRCVPISNHLYFYWYRQILGQKVEFLVSFYNNEISEKSEIFDDQFSVERPDGSNFTLKIRSTKLEDSAMYFCASSGASQYFGPGTRLLVL.

This chain joins TRBV7-9 and TRBJ2-1, with D hard to call. The CDR3 loop spans 13 amino acids. Germline CDR1 is SEHNR and CDR2 is FQNEAQ (reference sequence). Trimming took off 1 base at V and 9 bases at J, with 10 bases between the two ends. DNA of the CDR3: TGTGCCAGCAGCTTAGTTGCGGATGGTGAGCAGTTCTTC. This encodes CASSLVADGEQFF.

V gene TRBV5-1 combines with J gene TRBJ1-3; tentatively, D is TRBD1 (6 bases). The CDR3 is 17 residues long. Germline-derived CDR1 and CDR2 are SGHRS and YFSETQ. V was shortened by 4 bases and J by 5 bases, with 22 bases between the two germline ends. The CDR3 region is CASSPLEDGGPRNTIYF. The CDR3 DNA reads TGCGCCAGCAGCCCTCTCGAGGACGGGGGGCCAAGAAACACCATATATTTT.

The CDR3 DNA sequence: TGCAGCGTTGGAAAACAGGGCCTGAACACTGAAGCTTTCTTT. Amino acid sequence: CSVGKQGLNTEAFF. The genes are TRBV29-1 and TRBJ1-1, with D perhaps TRBD1 (6 bases). Looked up from germline, CDR1 is SQVTM and CDR2 is ANQGSEA. CDR3 size: 14 residues. V lost 4 bases and J 0 bases, leaving 12 bases between the germline ends.

This clone has just a few counts. The J gene is TRBJ2-1, the V gene TRBV27; 11 bases match TRBD2. Germline CDR1 is MNHEY and CDR2 is SMNVEV (reference sequence). The CDR3 is made up of 16 amino acids. V lost 5 bases, J lost 9 bases, and 12 bases stayed unmatched. The DNA of the CDR3 is TGTGCCAGCAGTCGAAGACCGGGACTAGCGGAGGGTGAGCAGTTCTTC. Its protein is CASSRRPGLAEGEQFF.

The chain combines TRBV19 with TRBJ1-1; D remains unclear. This CDR3 comprises 15 residues. Germline assignment: CDR1 LNHDA and CDR2 SQIVND (reference sequence). Trimming stripped 1 base from V and 4 bases from J, with 13 bases between. The chain's CDR3 is CASSIVRGMGTEAFF. CDR3 in DNA: TGTGCCAGTAGTATAGTTCGGGGTATGGGCACTGAAGCTTTCTTT. The full variable domain, in which reference TRBV19 and TRBJ1-1 provide the parts outside the CDR3, is DGGITQSPKYLFRKEGQNVTLSCEQNLNHDAMYWYRQDPGQGLRLIYYSQIVNDFQKGDIAEGYSVSREKKESFPLTVTSAQKNPTAFYLCASSIVRGMGTEAFFGQGTRLTVV.

The chain employs TRBV19 and TRBJ2-3; D remains unclear. Trimming took off 6 bases at V and 1 base at J, with 8 bases between the two ends. Germline V gene sequence: CDR1 LNHDA, CDR2 SQIVND (reference sequence). This CDR3 contains 13 residues. CDR3 region: CASRNEGTDTQYF. CDR3 bases: TGTGCCAGTAGGAATGAGGGCACAGATACGCAGTATTTT.

The V and J genes are TRBV27 and TRBJ2-5; D ambiguous. The CDR3 sequence is 14 residues long. The germline CDR1 and CDR2 sequences are MNHEY and SMNVEV (reference sequence). Trimming stripped 5 bases from V and 1 base from J, with 11 bases between. CDR3 nucleotide sequence: TGTGCCAGCAGTCCGATGACACCCCAAGAGACCCAGTACTTC. Its protein is CASSPMTPQETQYF.

This clone has just a few counts. The chain carries TRBV5-1 and TRBJ2-1, with 10 bases lining up with TRBD1. Germline trimming cut 4 bases from V and 9 bases from J; bases unmatched to any gene: 7. Germline V gene lookup returns CDR1 SGHRS and CDR2 YFSETQ. This CDR3 is built from 14 residues. As DNA, the CDR3 is TGCGCCAGCAGCCTTACCGGGACAGGGGTTGAGCAGTTCTTC. Its protein product is CASSLTGTGVEQFF.

This chain links TRBV9 with TRBJ1-2; D gene ambiguous. The CDR3 sequence is 14 residues long. The V gene's germline CDR1 is SGDLS and CDR2 YYNGEE. V dropped 0 bases and J dropped 8 bases, with 14 bases sitting between them. The CDR3 coding sequence is TGTGCCAGCAGCGTAGCTATTGGGCCTCGAGGCTACACCTTC. Amino acids: CASSVAIGPRGYTF.